The 27 T cell receptor beta chains below come from one sample, sequenced in a study of radiotherapy plus CTLA-4 blockade in lung cancer. The method was immunoSEQ multiplex PCR; TCRdb's version includes in-frame clones alone and lacks a portion of them. The table lists approximately 45,000 clones, roughly 65% of them singletons. The sample here was peripheral blood, taken from a patient treated with radiotherapy plus ipilimumab. These receptors were taken from a human donor with non-small cell lung cancer who had a partial response to radiotherapy plus ipilimumab.

CDR3 coding DNA: TGCAGCGTTGAAGCGGGGGGAGTTGGGGCAGATACGCAGTATTTT. It codes for CSVEAGGVGADTQYF. V gene TRBV29-1 combines with J gene TRBJ2-3; 7 bases match TRBD2. Per germline, CDR1 SQVTM and CDR2 ANQGSEA. This CDR3 region has 15 residues. Trimming removed 1 base from V and 4 bases from J; junction bases left unmatched: 8.

The chain employs TRBV14 and TRBJ2-7; the D is unclear. The V gene lost 1 base and the J gene lost 6 bases, with 10 bases spanning the gap. The CDR3 extends over 13 amino acids. In germline, CDR1 is SGHDN, CDR2 FVKESK. The CDR3 bases are TGTGCCAGCAGCCAAGCAACGCCAGGCGAGCAGTACTTC. Amino acid sequence: CASSQATPGEQYF.

V is TRBV4-1 and J is TRBJ1-3; 9 bases agree with TRBD1. Germline loops: CDR1 MGHRA, CDR2 YSYEKL. The CDR3 runs 20 residues. Trimming removed 0 bases from V and 2 bases from J; junction bases left unmatched: 14. The CDR3 loop reads CASSQDLGDRATLAGNTIYF. The DNA of the CDR3 is TGCGCCAGCAGCCAAGATCTAGGGGACAGGGCAACGTTGGCTGGAAACACCATATATTTT.

This chain connects TRBV7-9 to TRBJ1-1; D may be TRBD1 (6 bases). The CDR3 loop spans 18 amino acids. Germline V gene sequence: CDR1 SEHNR, CDR2 FQNEAQ (reference sequence). Trimming shortened V by 2 bases and J by 1 base, and 20 bases separated the two germline ends. CDR3 protein: CASSLRPGGRERNTEAFF. The CDR3 DNA is TGTGCCAGCAGCTTACGGCCCGGGGGGCGGGAGAGGAACACTGAAGCTTTCTTT.

The V and J genes are TRBV5-4 and TRBJ1-1, with 8 nucleotides matching TRBD1. In germline, CDR1 is SGHNT, CDR2 YYREEE (reference sequence). CDR3 length: 14 residues. Trimming at V came to 0 bases and at J to 6 bases, leaving 4 bases not matched to a gene. The CDR3 region is CASSLDQGAAEAFF. The CDR3 DNA reads TGTGCCAGCAGCTTGGATCAGGGGGCAGCTGAAGCTTTCTTT.

This chain links TRBV5-4 with TRBJ2-7; 8 positions agree with TRBD2. The CDR3 runs 15 residues. CDR1 is SGHNT and CDR2 is YYREEE in the germline V gene (reference sequence). The ends lost 5 bases at V and 0 bases at J; junction bases unmatched: 7. The CDR3 is CASSSTSGFSYEQYF. The CDR3 coding sequence is TGTGCCAGCAGTTCTACTAGCGGATTCTCCTACGAGCAGTACTTC. Full variable domain (remainder filled in from reference TRBV5-4 and TRBJ2-7): ETGVTQSPTHLIKTRGQQVTLRCSSQSGHNTVSWYQQALGQGPQFIFQYYREEENGRGNFPPRFSGLQFPNYSSELNVNALELDDSALYLCASSSTSGFSYEQYFGPGTRLTVT.

The rearrangement links TRBV5-1 to TRBJ1-1; 9 bases fit TRBD1. V lost 0 bases to trimming and J lost 4 bases; unmatched junction nucleotides: 16. Germline CDR1 reads SGHRS; CDR2 reads YFSETQ. This CDR3 has 19 amino acids. CDR3: CASSLAHGTGSVGGTEAFF. The CDR3 DNA reads as TGCGCCAGCAGCTTGGCCCACGGGACAGGGTCTGTCGGGGGCACTGAAGCTTTCTTT.

The rearrangement uses TRBV9 and TRBJ2-3, with a weak D call TRBD2 (6 bases). The CDR3 runs 14 residues. Germline V lookup: CDR1 SGDLS, CDR2 YYNGEE. Trimming took 4 bases from V and 4 from J, leaving 13 bases between them. CDR3 loop: CASSRASGADTQYF. In nucleotides, the CDR3 is TGTGCCAGCAGCAGAGCCTCGGGGGCAGATACGCAGTATTTT. The variable domain in full, completed from reference TRBV9 and TRBJ2-3, reads DSGVTQTPKHLITATGQRVTLRCSPRSGDLSVYWYQQSLDQGLQFLIQYYNGEERAKGNILERFSAQQFPDLHSELNLSSLELGDSALYFCASSRASGADTQYFGPGTRLTVL.

This rearrangement joins TRBV7-9 to TRBJ1-3, with a tentative D call TRBD1 (6 bases). Trimming took off 6 bases at V and 0 bases at J, with 15 bases between the two ends. The CDR3 covers 16 residues. CDR1 and CDR2 from the germline V gene are SEHNR and FQNEAQ (reference sequence). The CDR3 DNA reads as TGTGCCAGCAGGGGGGCCGGGGTACTCTCTGGAAACACCATATATTTT. Its translation: CASRGAGVLSGNTIYF.

This sequence joins TRBV10-2 and TRBJ1-1; D may be TRBD1 (5 bases). CDR3 length: 13 amino acids. The germline CDR1 and CDR2 sequences are WSHSY and SAAADI. Trimming took 6 bases from V and 9 from J, leaving 17 bases between them. CDR3 protein: CASSNTGGGKAFF. DNA for the CDR3: TGCGCCAGCAGCAACACGGGCGGGGGGAAAGCTTTCTTT.

V is TRBV30 and J is TRBJ2-5; possibly TRBD1 for D (5 bases). CDR3 length: 13 amino acids. Germline values: CDR1 GTSNPN, CDR2 SVGIG (reference sequence). Between the trimmed V and J ends, which lost 5 bases and 2 bases, there was a span of 12 bases. The CDR3 bases are TGTGCCTGGGAGACCTCAGGGCAAGAGACCCAGTACTTC. It encodes CAWETSGQETQYF. The variable domain in full, with the rest retrieved from reference TRBV30 and TRBJ2-5, is SQTIHQWPATLVQPVGSPLSLECTVEGTSNPNLYWYRQAAGRGLQLLFYSVGIGQISSEVPQNLSASRPQDRQFILSSKKLLLSDSGFYLCAWETSGQETQYFGPGTRLLVL.

The V and J genes are TRBV11-2 and TRBJ1-1; no clear D gene. The length of the CDR3 is 13 residues. The germline CDR1 and CDR2 sequences are SGHAT and FQNNGV. Trimming left V 1 base short and J 8 bases short, with 11 bases between. CDR3 nucleotides: TGTGCCAGCAGCTTAGGGTCCCCCCGGGAAGCTTTCTTT. Protein product: CASSLGSPREAFF.

A few counts support this clone. The J gene is TRBJ2-5, the V gene TRBV6-1; 9 bases line up with TRBD1. The V gene's germline CDR1 is MNHNS and CDR2 SASEGT. With V trimmed by 4 bases and J by 4 bases, 4 bases remained unmatched. This CDR3 comprises 14 residues. The CDR3 region is CASSGQGGGETQYF. The CDR3 DNA reads TGTGCCAGCAGTGGACAGGGGGGTGGAGAGACCCAGTACTTC.

This sequence joins TRBV19 and TRBJ1-5, with D tentatively TRBD1 (5 bases). V was cut by 7 bases and J by 8 bases, with 15 bases left in between. The CDR3 covers 13 residues. Germline CDR1 is LNHDA and CDR2 is SQIVND (reference sequence). The CDR3 DNA is TGTGCCAGTACGCCCCCGGGGGGTGAGCCCCAGCATTTT. Translation gives CASTPPGGEPQHF.

The rearrangement joins TRBV7-8 to TRBJ1-5, with no clear D. CDR3 length: 19 amino acids. Looked up from germline, CDR1 is SGHVS and CDR2 is FQNEAQ. Trimming pared 2 bases from V and 6 bases from J, leaving 26 bases between. As DNA, the CDR3 is TGTGCCAGCAGCTTACTGGAACCGATATTTGGTAGCGTGAGTCAGCCCCAGCATTTT. Its translation is CASSLLEPIFGSVSQPQHF.

The CDR3 DNA is TGTGCCAGCAGCTTACTTTCAAAGCGGGGCTACACAGATACGCAGTATTTT. It specifies CASSLLSKRGYTDTQYF. The chain employs TRBV7-3 and TRBJ2-3; 7 bases line up with TRBD2. The CDR3 has 17 amino acids. Trimming removed 2 bases from V and 2 bases from J; junction bases left unmatched: 10. Germline CDR1 reads SGHTA; CDR2 reads FQGTGA.

The rearrangement uses TRBV9 and TRBJ2-5; D is unresolved. Germline V lookup: CDR1 SGDLS, CDR2 YYNGEE. V was trimmed by 0 bases and J by 3 bases, leaving 3 bases between them. The CDR3 covers 12 residues. CDR3: CASSVAEETQYF. CDR3 bases: TGTGCCAGCAGCGTAGCCGAAGAGACCCAGTACTTC.

Here the CDR3 DNA reads TGTGCCAGTAGTATAGATAGGGGAATAGACCAGTACTTC. It yields the protein CASSIDRGIDQYF. The rearrangement uses TRBV19 and TRBJ2-5; a weak D match, TRBD1 (5 bases). The CDR3 runs 13 residues. V lost 0 bases, J lost 10 bases, and 12 bases lay in between. Germline V gene data show CDR1 as LNHDA and CDR2 as SQIVND (reference sequence).

This clone has only one observation. The chain joins TRBV6-5 to TRBJ1-5, with a weak D call TRBD1 (5 bases). Deletions cut 4 bases from V and 5 bases from J, with 18 bases between. The CDR3 runs 16 residues. Germline values: CDR1 MNHEY, CDR2 SVGAGI. In DNA, the CDR3 is TGTGCCAGCAGTTCCGGGGGAAACAGGTTTGATCAGCCCCAGCATTTT. Encoded protein: CASSSGGNRFDQPQHF.

The chain has TRBV5-1 and TRBJ1-1; D is unclear. Trimming removed 3 bases from V and 4 bases from J, with 16 bases in between. The CDR3 is 15 amino acids. From germline, CDR1 is SGHRS and CDR2 YFSETQ. The CDR3 here is CASSSGMRVRTEAFF. CDR3 in DNA: TGCGCCAGCAGCTCCGGGATGAGGGTGCGCACTGAAGCTTTCTTT.

The chain uses TRBV30 and TRBJ2-7; 8 positions agree with TRBD1. The germline CDR1 and CDR2 sequences are GTSNPN and SVGIG (reference sequence). The CDR3 covers 14 residues. The V gene end was trimmed by 1 base and the J gene end by 3 bases; junction bases not matched to a gene: 5. The CDR3 loop is CAWSAGGQSYEQYF. CDR3 DNA: TGTGCCTGGAGTGCAGGGGGCCAAAGCTACGAGCAGTACTTC.

V gene TRBV19 combines with J gene TRBJ2-5, with TRBD1 matching 8 bases. Per germline, CDR1 LNHDA and CDR2 SQIVND (reference sequence). V lost 3 bases, J lost 2 bases, and 5 bases stayed unmatched. This CDR3 contains 15 residues. The CDR3, as DNA: TGTGCCAGTAGTATGGGGGACAGGCCACAAGAGACCCAGTACTTC. It encodes CASSMGDRPQETQYF. The entire variable domain, with the rest obtained from reference TRBV19 and TRBJ2-5, is as follows: DGGITQSPKYLFRKEGQNVTLSCEQNLNHDAMYWYRQDPGQGLRLIYYSQIVNDFQKGDIAEGYSVSREKKESFPLTVTSAQKNPTAFYLCASSMGDRPQETQYFGPGTRLLVL.

The rearrangement joins TRBV7-9 to TRBJ1-5; 7 bases match TRBD1. CDR3 length: 12 residues. CDR1 is SEHNR and CDR2 is FQNEAQ in the germline V gene (reference sequence). V trimming: 1 base; J trimming: 11 bases; junction bases outside the gene matches: 2. Here the CDR3 reads CASSLEDRAQHF. The CDR3 DNA reads TGTGCCAGCAGCTTAGAAGACAGGGCCCAGCATTTT.

The chain combines TRBV9 with TRBJ1-2, with D perhaps matching TRBD1 (5 bases). The ends were cut back, 6 bases at V and 4 bases at J, with 19 bases in the middle. Germline V gene lookup returns CDR1 SGDLS and CDR2 YYNGEE. The CDR3 is 15 residues long. For the CDR3, the DNA is TGTGCCAGCACCCCCGATGGGGCACGCGGCTATGGCTACACCTTC. Protein: CASTPDGARGYGYTF.

The chain links TRBV7-9 to TRBJ2-2; a possible D gene is TRBD2 (6 bases). Germline assignment: CDR1 SEHNR and CDR2 FQNEAQ (reference sequence). V was shortened by 8 bases and J by 6 bases, with 13 bases between the two germline ends. The length of the CDR3 is 13 residues. The CDR3 DNA reads as TGTGCCAGCGGGGGGAGGATCGCCGGGGAGCTGTTTTTT. Translating gives CASGGRIAGELFF. Full variable domain (outside the CDR3, taken from reference TRBV7-9 and TRBJ2-2): DTGVSQNPRHKITKRGQNVTFRCDPISEHNRLYWYRQTLGQGPEFLTYFQNEAQLEKSRLLSDRFSAERPKGSFSTLEIQRTEQGDSAMYLCASGGRIAGELFFGEGSRLTVL.

This chain connects TRBV5-4 to TRBJ2-1; TRBD1 matches 9 bases. The CDR3 consists of 15 residues. V shed 4 bases, J shed 0 bases, and the junction held 2 bases outside the gene matches. Germline CDR1 is SGHNT and CDR2 is YYREEE (reference sequence). The CDR3 DNA reads TGTGCCAGCAGCAGGGACAGGGCCTCCTACAATGAGCAGTTCTTC. Translating it yields CASSRDRASYNEQFF.

This sequence joins TRBV7-9 and TRBJ2-7, with a possible D match to TRBD2 (6 bases). The germline V gene has CDR1 SEHNR and CDR2 FQNEAQ (reference sequence). V lost 4 bases and J 5 bases, leaving 21 bases between the germline ends. The CDR3 is 16 residues long. CDR3 residues: CASSSGGEGDLDEQYF. The DNA of the CDR3 is TGTGCCAGCAGCTCCGGAGGGGAAGGGGATTTGGACGAGCAGTACTTC.